This TCR beta chain was found in a study of CD8 T cells in Susac syndrome. Germline V CDR1 and CDR2: SGHRS, YFSETQ. This CDR3 has 14 residues. V lost 4 bases, J lost 8 bases, and 16 bases lay in between. Random hexamers were used to reverse transcribe the RNA input (roughly 0.5 to 1 ug). TCRdb reprocessed the immunoSEQ multiplex PCR reads via MiXCR and lists one record per CDR3 protein. The sample has approximately 280,000 distinct CDR3 sequences; around 84% are singletons. The clonotype comes from a human donor with multiple sclerosis. The rearrangement uses TRBV5-1 and TRBJ2-1; the D gene could be TRBD1 or TRBD2 (6 bases each). Sample: CD8+ T cells from PBMCs. This CDR3 reads CASSPTGAHDEQFF. CDR3 DNA sequence: TGCGCCAGCAGCCCGACGGGGGCCCACGATGAGCAGTTCTTC.